A single T cell receptor (beta chain) is shown here with its context. These data are taken from a study of cytomegalovirus exposure and HLA in healthy donors. Study at large: The approximately 120 validation repertoires were produced on the same platform as the 670 or so repertoires of the first cohort. This was reported in a later analysis.

TCRdb's table, derived via immunoSEQ multiplex PCR, lists solely in-frame clones and lacks some. Here the sample spans about 60,000 clones, roughly 94% being singletons. The sequencing input was PBMCs. This TCR was sampled from a woman younger than 30 in good health and CMV-seropositive.

CDR3 residues: CASTRASSSGNTIYF. The CDR3 nucleotides read TGTGCCAGCACCAGGGCCTCGAGCTCTGGAAACACCATATATTTT. The chain couples TRBV25-1 to TRBJ1-3, with a tentative D call TRBD1 (5 bases). The V end was cut by 7 bases, the J end by 0 bases, with 13 bases between. This CDR3 is 15 amino acids long. Germline V CDR1 and CDR2: MGHDK, SYGVNS.